Given below is one T cell receptor beta chain in context. Its target antigen remains unknown. No much larger clonotype is one base removed from it; base qualities were not supplied. The label giving this sample's treatment or condition can be read as: roughly 19 received Ad26.COV2.S at low or high dose, single or two shots; about five received placebo; per-sample allocation not given. Repertoires of vaccine and placebo recipients were sequenced from samples collected on day 63 after the first injection. In Cohort 1b, 25 or so adults aged 18-55 years were enrolled at a single site in Boston, USA, between 29 July and 7 August 2020. Ad26.COV2.S consisted of a replication-incompetent adenovirus type 26 vector by which a prefusion-stabilized SARS-CoV-2 spike protein from the original Wuhan strain was expressed. Cut back by 4 bases and 1 base, the V and J ends lie 11 bases apart. Including cysteine and phenylalanine, the CDR3 has 15 amino acids. The sequence is cut down to CDR3 DNA, 45 bases in frame from base 1. Reading the germline V gene gives CDR1 SNHLY and CDR2 FYNNEI.

This sample is part of a study of Ad26.COV2.S vaccination and SARS-CoV-2 variants (dated by TCRdb to the early 2020s). Regarding the research as a whole: Vaccine-arm donors were drawn from COV1001, a multicentre, randomized, double-blind, placebo-controlled phase I-IIa trial of Ad26.COV2.S in healthy adults. Participants in the trial were split at random into five groups of five each, receiving low-dose or high-dose Ad26.COV2.S once or twice, or else placebo on both occasions. Throughout the experiments and outcome assessment, investigators stayed blinded to trial group allocation. Ad26.COV2.S was administered intramuscularly at a dose of 5x10^10 or 1x10^11 viral particles, either as one shot or as two shots given 56 days apart. TCRbeta repertoire sequencing served as the tool for gauging how specific and how broad the SARS-CoV-2-reactive T cell receptors were following Ad26.COV2.S vaccination. A total of 32 samples were included in the TCR-sequenced set, comprising 19 Ad26.COV2.S vaccine recipients, 5 placebo recipients and 8 SARS-CoV-2 convalescent individuals. Summary of the overall study and its limitations: Comparable non-spike TCR breadth was observed between vaccine and placebo recipients, consistent with only spike being contained in the vaccine. Substantial breadth of spike-specific CD8+ and CD4+ T cell responses was reported after vaccination. Higher spike-specific TCR breadth was observed in Ad26.COV2.S recipients than in placebo recipients (P = 0.0014). According to the authors, total T cell responses may have been underestimated by the TCR breadth and depth analyses. The study lacked the statistical power to compare responses across vaccine doses or regimens.

The immunoSEQ Assay was the method used to sequence TCRbeta CDR3 regions. After extraction, genomic DNA underwent amplification by bias-controlled multiplex PCR, followed by high-throughput sequencing. The study's own analysis went as follows. To quantify the absolute abundance of every unique TCRbeta CDR3 region, sequences were collapsed and filtered. Usable DNA was measured by amplifying reference genes present in all nucleated cells, and TCRbeta template counts were normalized to that usable DNA to estimate T cell fraction. Repertoire TCRs were annotated as SARS-CoV-2-specific by exact matching of V gene, CDR3 amino acid sequence and J gene to a known reactive TCR set. The reference SARS-CoV-2 TCR set was obtained from MIRA and was filtered for enrichment in COVID-19-positive ImmuneCODE repertoires, whereby public or cross-reactive TCRs were removed. Using the MIRA antigens, annotated TCRs were further analysed by specific ORF or by position within an ORF. Breadth was defined as annotated unique rearrangements over total unique productive rearrangements; depth was the summed frequency of those rearrangements. TCR breadth was compared between groups using two-sided Wilcoxon rank-sum tests. TCRdb took over this immuneACCESS table, retaining in-frame rearrangements with V and J assigned. Such tables are incomplete; in checked studies, under half of the missing clones stem from an unresolved V gene, and the remainder is unexplained. Clone size and the V and J calls come from that table; the DNA yielded D and trimming. The sample table shows 410,000 or so clones, and about nine tenths are seen once. The top ten hold approximately 1.7% of the sample.

Here the chain combines TRBV2 and TRBJ1-5, with the identity of the D gene unclear. Here the sequenced sample was peripheral blood, taken in a trial of Ad26.COV2.S vaccine versus placebo. This receptor was identified in a person aged 18 to 65 who received the Ad26.COV2.S COVID-19 vaccine or a placebo. The CDR3: CASSALRPSNQPQHF. The DNA sequence reads TGTGCCAGCAGTGCTTTGAGGCCCAGCAATCAGCCCCAGCATTTT. Reference TRBV2 and TRBJ1-5 proteins supply the regions before and after the CDR3; the full variable domain is: EPEVTQTPSHQVTQMGQEVILRCVPISNHLYFYWYRQILGQKVEFLVSFYNNEISEKSEIFDDQFSVERPDGSNFTLKIRSTKLEDSAMYFCASSALRPSNQPQHFGDGTRLSIL.